Below are 18 T cell receptor beta chains sequenced from a single sample in a study of tissue T cells after allogeneic stem cell transplantation. TCRdb's copy holds only in-frame clones and misses some; the assay was immunoSEQ multiplex PCR. The sample lists roughly 25,000 clones, 75% to 95% occurring once. The sequencing used blood, collected before transplantation. The receptors derive from a male donor aged 60 or over who later had graft-versus-host disease after an allogeneic stem cell transplant.

The chain joins TRBV7-9 to TRBJ2-7; 8 bases fit TRBD2. V lost 6 bases, J lost 5 bases, and 6 bases stayed unmatched. The germline CDR1 and CDR2 sequences are SEHNR and FQNEAQ (reference sequence). This CDR3 contains 13 residues. The CDR3 region is CASRQTGGNEQYF. CDR3 nucleotides: TGTGCCAGCAGGCAAACGGGGGGGAACGAGCAGTACTTC.

The rearrangement uses TRBV6-1 and TRBJ1-4; TRBD1 aligns across 9 bases. The germline V gene has CDR1 MNHNS and CDR2 SASEGT. The ends lost 2 bases at V and 8 bases at J; junction bases unmatched: 6. The CDR3 has 15 residues. CDR3: CASSEPPGTGEKLFF. The CDR3 DNA sequence: TGTGCCAGCAGTGAACCCCCCGGGACAGGGGAAAAACTGTTTTTT.

The chain employs TRBV19 and TRBJ2-1; 9 nucleotides line up with TRBD2. V shed 4 bases and J 5 bases; nucleotides not matched to a gene: 18. The germline gives CDR1 LNHDA, CDR2 SQIVND (reference sequence). The CDR3 extends over 19 amino acids. The CDR3 protein is CASSKGPRRGASGNNEQFF. The CDR3 coding sequence is TGTGCCAGTAGTAAGGGGCCACGCAGAGGGGCTAGCGGGAACAATGAGCAGTTCTTC.

V and J are TRBV5-1 and TRBJ2-7; 8 bases match TRBD2. Germline CDR1 reads SGHRS; CDR2 reads YFSETQ. CDR3 size: 16 residues. The junction had 10 bases not matched to a gene; V was cut back by 0 bases and J by 5 bases. The CDR3 reads CASSLGPRGGGNEQYF. CDR3 DNA: TGCGCCAGCAGCTTGGGGCCACGGGGCGGGGGGAACGAGCAGTACTTC. Supplemented by reference TRBV5-1 and TRBJ2-7, the full variable domain reads KAGVTQTPRYLIKTRGQQVTLSCSPISGHRSVSWYQQTPGQGLQFLFEYFSETQRNKGNFPGRFSGRQFSNSRSEMNVSTLELGDSALYLCASSLGPRGGGNEQYFGPGTRLTVT.

The chain uses TRBV15 and TRBJ1-3, with 8 nucleotides matching TRBD1. The germline gives CDR1 LNHNV, CDR2 YYDKDF (reference sequence). The J segment lost 1 base and the V segment lost 4 bases, leaving 9 bases of the junction unmatched. There are 17 residues in the CDR3. The CDR3 reads CATSNRTGTSSGNTIYF. CDR3 coding DNA: TGTGCCACCAGCAACCGGACAGGGACCTCGTCTGGAAACACCATATATTTT.

The V call is TRBV5-1, the J call TRBJ2-7; D may correspond to TRBD1 or TRBD2 (5 bases each). This CDR3 is built from 14 residues. Per the germline V gene, CDR1 is SGHRS and CDR2 is YFSETQ. The ends were cut back, 0 bases at V and 5 bases at J, with 12 bases in the middle. CDR3 residues: CASSLEDGADEQYF. CDR3 nucleotide sequence: TGCGCCAGCAGCTTGGAGGACGGGGCAGACGAGCAGTACTTC.

In regard to this clone: Sequence at one end of the junction differs from germline and may be a read error. The gene calls are TRBV5-1 and TRBJ2-1, with 9 bases that match TRBD2. Germline loops: CDR1 SGHRS, CDR2 YFSETQ. CDR3 length: 14 residues. CDR3 loop: CARSLGGGASEQFF. As DNA, the CDR3 is TGCGCCCGCAGCTTGGGCGGGGGGGCCAGTGAGCAGTTCTTC.

The chain joins TRBV30 to TRBJ1-6; D perhaps matches TRBD1 (5 bases). Trimming took off 0 bases at V and 7 bases at J, with 16 bases between the two ends. CDR3 size: 16 residues. Per the germline V gene, CDR1 is GTSNPN and CDR2 is SVGIG (reference sequence). The CDR3 loop is CAWSVLRQGGNSPLHF. CDR3 DNA sequence: TGTGCCTGGAGTGTATTGCGGCAGGGAGGAAATTCACCCCTCCACTTT.

The table lists this clone with a count of one. The rearrangement links TRBV10-3 to TRBJ2-5; 11 positions agree with TRBD2. This CDR3 comprises 14 residues. J gave up 5 bases and V 2 bases, and 1 base lay outside the gene matches. Germline lookup yields CDR1 ENHRY and CDR2 SYGVKD. The CDR3 DNA reads TGTGCCATCAGTGAGGTAGCGGGAGGGGAGACCCAGTACTTC. Translation: CAISEVAGGETQYF.

The rearrangement uses TRBV5-5 and TRBJ2-3; D unresolved. The CDR3 has 15 residues. Germline V lookup: CDR1 SGHKS, CDR2 YYEKEE (reference sequence). V was clipped by 2 bases and J by 0 bases, with 10 bases between them. The CDR3 DNA follows: TGTGCCAGCAGCTTACCCCATACTAGCACAGATACGCAGTATTTT. Translated: CASSLPHTSTDTQYF.

This clone was seen only once. The chain combines TRBV7-9 with TRBJ1-1; D unresolved. There are 14 residues in the CDR3. The V gene lost 0 bases and the J gene lost 1 base, with 6 bases spanning the gap. CDR1 and CDR2 from the germline V gene are SEHNR and FQNEAQ (reference sequence). The chain's CDR3 is CASSLAGENTEAFF. The CDR3 DNA reads as TGTGCCAGCAGCTTAGCCGGGGAGAACACTGAAGCTTTCTTT.

This chain connects TRBV18 to TRBJ2-7; D is unclear. Germline V gene data show CDR1 as KGHSH and CDR2 as LQKENI. Trimming took 0 bases from V and 0 from J, leaving 21 bases between them. This CDR3 has 19 amino acids. The CDR3 DNA reads TGTGCCAGCTCACCACCCCGTAGTGGCCGTCCCTTCCTCTCCTACGAGCAGTACTTC. It yields the protein CASSPPRSGRPFLSYEQYF.

The chain uses TRBV2 and TRBJ1-2, with 7 bases aligning to TRBD1. J was trimmed by 8 bases and V by 4 bases; bases with no gene match: 7. The germline CDR1 and CDR2 sequences are SNHLY and FYNNEI. There are 13 residues in the CDR3. CDR3 in amino acids: CASSGDSRSGYTF. The CDR3 DNA reads TGTGCCAGCAGTGGGGACAGTCGTTCCGGCTACACCTTC.

The rearrangement joins TRBV12-3 or TRBV12-4 to TRBJ1-5, with D uncertain. CDR3 length: 12 amino acids. The germline V and J ends were trimmed by 11 bases and 2 bases, with 10 bases remaining between them. The CDR3 nucleotides read TGTGCCGTCCGCCAGGGCAATCAGCCCCAGCATTTT. As protein: CAVRQGNQPQHF.

The rearrangement joins TRBV28 to TRBJ2-3; 10 nucleotides match TRBD2. Germline V gives CDR1 MDHEN, CDR2 SYDVKM. CDR3 size: 17 residues. Trimming removed 1 base from V and 1 base from J; junction bases left unmatched: 5. This chain's CDR3 is CASSLLAGGGGTDTQYF. The CDR3, as DNA: TGTGCCAGCAGTTTATTAGCGGGGGGCGGGGGCACAGATACGCAGTATTTT.

The sample holds one count of this clone. V gene TRBV9 combines with J gene TRBJ1-5; D is unclear. Trimming removed 4 bases at V and 2 bases at J, with 13 bases between. From germline, CDR1 is SGDLS and CDR2 YYNGEE. This CDR3 comprises 15 residues. The DNA for the CDR3 is TGTGCCAGCAGCCAGGACCCGTCCGGCAATCAGCCCCAGCATTTT. This gives the protein CASSQDPSGNQPQHF. The whole variable domain, filled in from reference TRBV9 and TRBJ1-5, reads DSGVTQTPKHLITATGQRVTLRCSPRSGDLSVYWYQQSLDQGLQFLIQYYNGEERAKGNILERFSAQQFPDLHSELNLSSLELGDSALYFCASSQDPSGNQPQHFGDGTRLSIL.

A single count supports this clone. This chain connects TRBV16 to TRBJ1-6, with D hard to call. CDR1 and CDR2 from the germline V gene are KGHSY and FQNENV. V was clipped by 6 bases and J by 10 bases, with 10 bases between them. This CDR3 has 12 amino acids. CDR3 DNA: TGTGCCAGCAGTCGACAAACATCACCCCTCCACTTT. Translation gives CASSRQTSPLHF. Full variable domain (missing parts from reference TRBV16 and TRBJ1-6): GEEVAQTPKHLVRGEGQKAKLYCAPIKGHSYVFWYQQVLKNEFKFLISFQNENVFDETGMPKERFSAKCLPNSPCSLEIQATKLEDSAVYFCASSRQTSPLHFGNGTRLTVT.

This chain joins TRBV7-3 and TRBJ2-5, with TRBD2 matching 8 bases. Trimming cost V 2 bases and J 4 bases; bases outside gene matches: 3. Germline V gives CDR1 SGHTA, CDR2 FQGTGA. The CDR3 has 14 residues. CDR3 in amino acids: CASSLSAGGETQYF. As DNA, the CDR3 is TGTGCCAGCAGCTTATCGGCGGGGGGAGAGACCCAGTACTTC.